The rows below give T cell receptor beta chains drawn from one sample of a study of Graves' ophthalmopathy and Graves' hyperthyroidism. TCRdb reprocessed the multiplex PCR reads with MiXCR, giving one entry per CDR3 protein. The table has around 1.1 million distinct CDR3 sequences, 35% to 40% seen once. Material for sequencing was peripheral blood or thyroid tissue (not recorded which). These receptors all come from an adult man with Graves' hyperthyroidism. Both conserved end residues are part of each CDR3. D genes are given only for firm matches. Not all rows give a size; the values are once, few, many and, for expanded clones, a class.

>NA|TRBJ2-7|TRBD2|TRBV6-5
TGTGCCAGCAGTTACTCGAAACTAGCGGGCTCCTACGAGCAGTACTTC
CASSYSKLAGSYEQYF
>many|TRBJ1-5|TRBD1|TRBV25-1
TGTGCCAGCAATACAGGGGTTCAGCCCCAGCATTTT
CASNTGVQPQHF
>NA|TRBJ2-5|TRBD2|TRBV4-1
TGCGCCAGCAGCCAAGTTCGCGGGGGGGCGTCGACCCAGTACTTC
CASSQVRGGASTQYF
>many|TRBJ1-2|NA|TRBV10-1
TGCGCCAGCAGTGAAACCGGACGATACGGCTACACCTTC
CASSETGRYGYTF
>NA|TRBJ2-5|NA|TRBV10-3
TGTGCCATCAGTGATGAGATGTCAGAGACCCAGTACTTC
CAISDEMSETQYF
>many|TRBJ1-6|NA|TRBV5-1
TGCGCCAGCAGCTTGGATGGAGAGCCACCCCTCCACTTT
CASSLDGEPPLHF
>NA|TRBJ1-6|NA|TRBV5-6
TGTGCCAGCAGCTGGGCTGGGAATAATTCACCCCTCCACTTT
CASSWAGNNSPLHF
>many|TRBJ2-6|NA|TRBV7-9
TGTGCCAGCAGCGCACAGGTCTCTGGGGCCAACGTCCTGACTTTC
CASSAQVSGANVLTF
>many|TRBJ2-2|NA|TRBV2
TGTGCCAGGAGACAGGGAGGGGCCGGGGAGCTGTTTTTT
CARRQGGAGELFF
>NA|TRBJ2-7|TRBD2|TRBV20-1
TGCAGTGCTAGGGCCGGACTAGCTAGCGTCTTGCCCTACGAGCAGTACTTC
CSARAGLASVLPYEQYF
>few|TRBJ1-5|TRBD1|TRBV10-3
TGTGCCAGCAGCAAACGACAGGGGATCGGCAATCAGCCCCAGCATTTT
CASSKRQGIGNQPQHF
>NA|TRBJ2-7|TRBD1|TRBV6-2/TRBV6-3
TGTGCCGGCTCCGGGACAGGGTCCTCGAAGCAGTACTTC
CAGSGTGSSKQYF
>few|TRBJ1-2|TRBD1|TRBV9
TGTGCCAGCACCCTCAGGGGGACTAACTATGGCTACACCTTC
CASTLRGTNYGYTF
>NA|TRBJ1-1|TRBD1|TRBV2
TGTGCCATCAGACCCGAGGGACAGTCGAACACTGAAGCTTTCTTT
CAIRPEGQSNTEAFF
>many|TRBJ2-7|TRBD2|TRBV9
TGTGCCAGCAGCGTTTATAGCGGGGGTGAACTCGAGCAGTACTTC
CASSVYSGGELEQYF
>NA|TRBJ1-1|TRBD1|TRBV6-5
TGTGTAAGCCGGGACAGGGGGAATGAAGCTTTCTTT
CVSRDRGNEAFF
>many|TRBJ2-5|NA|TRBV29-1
TGCAGCGTTGTTCTGGTCATCGAGACCCAGTACTTC
CSVVLVIETQYF
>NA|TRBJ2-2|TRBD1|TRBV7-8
TGTGCCAGCAGCAATAGACAGGGGGCCGGGGAGCTGTTTTTT
CASSNRQGAGELFF
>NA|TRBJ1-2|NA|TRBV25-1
TGTGCCAGCAGTGAAGGTCCAGGGAAGGGCTACACCTTC
CASSEGPGKGYTF
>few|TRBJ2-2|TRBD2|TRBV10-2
TGCGCCAGCAGTGAGTTCACTAGCGGGAGTCCCGGGGAGCTGTTTTTT
CASSEFTSGSPGELFF
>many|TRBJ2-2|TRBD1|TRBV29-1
TGCAGCGTTTTTAACCGGTTCGGGACAGGGAACACCGGGGAGCTGTTTTTT
CSVFNRFGTGNTGELFF
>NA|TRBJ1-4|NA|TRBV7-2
TGTGCCAGCAGCCGTTCCGGGGCTAGCGGGGGGGAAAAACTGTTTTTT
CASSRSGASGGEKLFF
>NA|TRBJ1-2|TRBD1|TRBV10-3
TGTGCCATCAGCGGGCAGGGGGAAGGCTACACCTTC
CAISGQGEGYTF
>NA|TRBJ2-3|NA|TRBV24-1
TGTGCCACCAGTGATTCTGATACGCAGTATTTT
CATSDSDTQYF
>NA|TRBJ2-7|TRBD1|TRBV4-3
TGCGCCAGCAGCTTGACAGGGAAGGGCTACGAGCAGTACTTC
CASSLTGKGYEQYF
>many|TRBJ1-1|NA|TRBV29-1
TGCAGCGTTGCGGGGTACACTGAAGCTTTCTTT
CSVAGYTEAFF
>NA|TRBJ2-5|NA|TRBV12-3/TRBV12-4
TGTGCCAGCAGTTTACCGCAGGGAATCGGCAATCAGCCCCAGTACTTC
CASSLPQGIGNQPQYF
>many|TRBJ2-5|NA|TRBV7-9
TGTGCCAGCAGCTTGCAAGCCCAAGAGACCCAGTACTTC
CASSLQAQETQYF
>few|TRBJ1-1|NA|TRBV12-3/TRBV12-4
TGTGCCAGCAAGGCCGGGACGTCTTATGAAGCTTTCTTT
CASKAGTSYEAFF
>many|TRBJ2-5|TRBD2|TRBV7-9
TGTGCCAGCAACGGACTAGCGCAAGAGACCCAGTACTTC
CASNGLAQETQYF
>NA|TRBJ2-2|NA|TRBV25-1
NA
CASSARDSPSGANVLTFGAGELFF